These 31 T cell receptor beta chains were sequenced from one sample in a study of shared clonotypes between healthy human individuals (dated by TCRdb to 2019 to 2021). CD8 naive samples were CD45RO-negative cells positively selected for CCR7, giving a CD45RA+CCR7+ population that excluded TemRA cells. Libraries came from the immunoSEQ multiplex PCR assay. The immuneACCESS repertoire file appears here via TCRdb, limited to in-frame rearrangements. These files lack a portion of the clones; in checked studies, under half of the deficit traces to unresolved V genes, and the cause of the others is not known. The sample table records about 2.2 million clones; roughly 95% of these occur just once. Roughly 1.7% of the sample rests with the top ten. Specimen: naive CD8+ T cells from PBMCs. The cell subset or site label of this sample denotes: CD45RA+CCR7+. The receptors stem from a man between 18 and 35 years old in good health. Some clones in this sample may be carry-over from other donors' samples.

The rearrangement links TRBV7-2 to TRBJ2-7, with 8 positions matching TRBD1. The germline CDR1 and CDR2 sequences are SGHTA and FQGNSA. The CDR3 length is 16 residues. Trimming took 5 bases from V and 0 from J; bases not matched to a gene: 9. CDR3 in DNA: TGTGCCAGCAGCGAAGGGGCAGGGGGCGGCTCCTACGAGCAGTACTTC. This gives the protein CASSEGAGGGSYEQYF.

The chain joins TRBV11-2 to TRBJ1-1; D remains ambiguous. Trimming removed 2 bases at V and 0 bases at J, with 13 bases between. Germline CDR1 and CDR2: SGHAT and FQNNGV. This CDR3 is built from 16 residues. CDR3 in DNA: TGTGCCAGCAGCTTATTCAGTCAAGCCATGAACACTGAAGCTTTCTTT. Its protein product is CASSLFSQAMNTEAFF.

This clone is a singleton in its sample. This chain links TRBV5-6 with TRBJ1-2; tentatively, D is TRBD1 (5 bases). Between the trimmed V and J ends, which lost 1 base and 7 bases, there was a span of 8 bases. Germline V gene lookup returns CDR1 SGHDT and CDR2 YYEEEE. This CDR3 is 12 amino acids long. CDR3 sequence reads: CASSLSRAGYTF. The CDR3, as DNA: TGTGCCAGCAGCTTGAGCAGGGCTGGCTACACCTTC.

This chain uses TRBV28 with TRBJ2-7; 7 nucleotides agree with TRBD1. The CDR3 is 14 amino acids. CDR1 MDHEN and CDR2 SYDVKM come from the germline V gene. The ends lost 7 bases at V and 2 bases at J; junction bases unmatched: 8. For the CDR3, the DNA is TGTGCCAGCAACCCGACAGGGAGCGCCTACGAGCAGTACTTC. It codes for CASNPTGSAYEQYF.

For this clone: Distinct nucleotide sequences in the sample also encode this CDR3. The chain is built from TRBV7-9 and TRBJ2-5; weak D call: TRBD1 (5 bases). Germline V gene lookup returns CDR1 SEHNR and CDR2 FQNEAQ (reference sequence). The CDR3 has 14 residues. The V end was cut by 1 base, the J end by 2 bases, with 8 bases between. The CDR3 loop is CASSLETDQETQYF. DNA of the CDR3: TGTGCCAGCAGCTTAGAGACAGATCAAGAGACCCAGTACTTC.

The chain has TRBV27 and TRBJ2-1; TRBD1 aligns across 9 bases. Germline assignment: CDR1 MNHEY and CDR2 SMNVEV (reference sequence). The CDR3 consists of 15 residues. The junction had 12 bases not matched to a gene; V was cut back by 8 bases and J by 7 bases. Here the CDR3 DNA reads TGTGCCAGCGGACCAGGGACAGGGCCGCGGAATGAGCAGTTCTTC. It is translated as CASGPGTGPRNEQFF.

V usage is TRBV13 and J usage is TRBJ1-2; 8 bases match TRBD1. The CDR3 is made up of 16 amino acids. Germline CDR1 and CDR2: PRHDT and FYEKMQ (reference sequence). After removal of 4 bases from V and 5 bases from J, the junction contained 12 bases not matched to a gene. The DNA for the CDR3 is TGTGCCAGCAGCTCCAGGGGGCGTGCGGAAAGATATGGCTACACCTTC. Translation: CASSSRGRAERYGYTF.

As DNA, the CDR3 is TGTGCCAGCAGCTTGGGAACGTGGAACACTGAAGCTTTCTTT. Translating it yields CASSLGTWNTEAFF. The J gene is TRBJ1-1, the V gene TRBV5-6; no clear D gene. Germline V CDR1 and CDR2: SGHDT, YYEEEE. V lost 0 bases to trimming and J lost 1 base, with 7 bases between them. This CDR3 has 14 residues.

The chain has TRBV27 and TRBJ2-2; 7 nucleotides match TRBD2. Trimming cost V 4 bases and J 7 bases; bases outside gene matches: 15. The CDR3 has 17 residues. The germline gives CDR1 MNHEY, CDR2 SMNVEV (reference sequence). The CDR3 region is CASSSLQNRLAGGELFF. CDR3 DNA: TGTGCCAGCAGTTCCCTCCAAAACCGACTAGCAGGCGGGGAGCTGTTTTTT.

The gene calls are TRBV4-1 and TRBJ2-4, with D possibly being TRBD2 (5 bases). Trimming took off 2 bases at V and 3 bases at J, with 11 bases between the two ends. CDR1 is MGHRA and CDR2 is YSYEKL in the germline V gene. The CDR3 spans 15 residues. The CDR3 DNA reads TGCGCCAGCAGCCAATGGGCAGAGGGCAAAAACATTCAGTACTTC. It codes for CASSQWAEGKNIQYF.

The chain joins TRBV5-1 to TRBJ2-5, with 9 positions matching TRBD2. The V gene end was trimmed by 2 bases and the J gene end by 5 bases; junction bases not matched to a gene: 4. This CDR3 has 14 amino acids. The germline V gene has CDR1 SGHRS and CDR2 YFSETQ. CDR3 nucleotides: TGCGCCAGCAGCTTTGATAGCGGGAGTGAGACCCAGTACTTC. This gives the protein CASSFDSGSETQYF.

The chain has TRBV9 and TRBJ1-1; 8 bases are shared with TRBD1. In germline, CDR1 is SGDLS, CDR2 YYNGEE. The junction had 3 bases not matched to a gene; V was cut back by 0 bases and J by 5 bases. CDR3 size: 14 residues. The CDR3 coding sequence is TGTGCCAGCAGCGTAGATACAGGGGGGACTGAAGCTTTCTTT. As protein: CASSVDTGGTEAFF. Drawing the rest from reference TRBV9 and TRBJ1-1, the complete variable domain is DSGVTQTPKHLITATGQRVTLRCSPRSGDLSVYWYQQSLDQGLQFLIQYYNGEERAKGNILERFSAQQFPDLHSELNLSSLELGDSALYFCASSVDTGGTEAFFGQGTRLTVV.

The chain links TRBV28 to TRBJ2-1, with 7 bases identical to TRBD1. Germline CDR1 and CDR2: MDHEN and SYDVKM. The CDR3 runs 13 residues. J was trimmed by 2 bases and V by 11 bases; bases with no gene match: 6. The CDR3 bases are TGTGCCTTTGGGGACAGTACCTACAATGAGCAGTTCTTC. Its protein product is CAFGDSTYNEQFF.

The chain recombines TRBV27 with TRBJ2-7; possibly TRBD1 or TRBD2 for D (5 bases each). The CDR3 spans 15 residues. CDR1 is MNHEY, CDR2 SMNVEV, per germline (reference sequence). Trimming stripped 6 bases from V and 1 base from J, with 16 bases between. CDR3 bases: TGTGCCAGCAGCAGGGCCGCGAGGGTGTCCTACGAGCAGTACTTC. Amino acids: CASSRAARVSYEQYF.

This clone was seen a few times. The V call is TRBV4-1, the J call TRBJ1-1; a possible D gene is TRBD1 (5 bases). The germline V gene encodes CDR1 MGHRA and CDR2 YSYEKL. The CDR3 contains 11 residues. V was cut by 4 bases and J by 7 bases, with 7 bases left in between. The CDR3 protein is CASSPGNEAFF. CDR3 in DNA: TGCGCCAGCAGCCCAGGGAATGAAGCTTTCTTT.

The chain employs TRBV6-1 and TRBJ2-5, with 7 bases aligning to TRBD2. The CDR3 contains 17 residues. Looked up from germline, CDR1 is MNHNS and CDR2 is SASEGT. Trimming cost V 0 bases and J 1 base; bases outside gene matches: 8. The CDR3 protein is CASSEALFREVQETQYF. The CDR3, as DNA: TGTGCCAGCAGTGAAGCGCTTTTCCGGGAGGTCCAAGAGACCCAGTACTTC.

The V and J genes are TRBV7-3 and TRBJ2-1, with TRBD1 matching 7 bases. This CDR3 comprises 15 residues. The germline CDR1 and CDR2 sequences are SGHTA and FQGTGA. J gave up 4 bases and V 3 bases, and 6 bases lay outside the gene matches. In nucleotides, the CDR3 is TGTGCCAGCAGCTTGACAGGGCACGATTACAATGAGCAGTTCTTC. It is translated as CASSLTGHDYNEQFF.

This rearrangement joins TRBV7-2 to TRBJ2-1; TRBD2 matches at 8 bases. CDR1 and CDR2 (germline): SGHTA, FQGNSA. J gave up 2 bases and V 7 bases, and 13 bases lay outside the gene matches. The CDR3 consists of 17 residues. The CDR3 here is CASIKRREGQPYNEQFF. The CDR3 nucleotides are TGTGCCAGCATCAAACGCCGGGAGGGCCAACCCTACAATGAGCAGTTCTTC.

V gene TRBV2 combines with J gene TRBJ2-5; 9 nucleotides agree with TRBD1. The ends lost 5 bases at V and 3 bases at J; junction bases unmatched: 10. This CDR3 has 16 residues. Germline-derived CDR1 and CDR2 are SNHLY and FYNNEI. CDR3 amino acids: CASSTPPDRGKETQYF. The DNA of the CDR3 is TGTGCCAGCAGTACTCCCCCCGACAGGGGGAAAGAGACCCAGTACTTC.

The genes are TRBV4-3 and TRBJ2-7; the match to TRBD2 covers 11 bases. V lost 0 bases, J lost 3 bases, and 10 bases stayed unmatched. CDR1 and CDR2 from the germline V gene are LGHNA and YSLEER. This CDR3 is 18 amino acids long. The CDR3 loop is CASSQDWVSGRAIYEQYF. CDR3 sequence (DNA): TGCGCCAGCAGCCAAGATTGGGTTAGCGGGAGGGCTATCTACGAGCAGTACTTC.

The rearrangement joins TRBV14 to TRBJ2-3, with D hard to call. This CDR3 contains 14 residues. Trimming pared 7 bases from V and 0 bases from J, leaving 11 bases between. In germline, CDR1 is SGHDN, CDR2 FVKESK. CDR3 bases: TGTGCCAGCACAGACACATCTAGCACAGATACGCAGTATTTT. Translating it yields CASTDTSSTDTQYF.

The V call is TRBV27, the J call TRBJ2-3; D might be TRBD2 (6 bases). In germline, CDR1 is MNHEY, CDR2 SMNVEV (reference sequence). The CDR3 is made up of 18 amino acids. V gave up 10 bases and J gave up 3 bases, with 29 bases separating them. The CDR3 loop reads CATRRTPATGTPTDTQYF. CDR3 coding DNA: TGTGCCACCCGCAGAACCCCCGCAACCGGGACTCCGACAGATACGCAGTATTTT.

J is TRBJ1-1 and V is TRBV6-1, with D hard to call. Per germline, CDR1 MNHNS and CDR2 SASEGT. The length of the CDR3 is 15 residues. Trimming cost V 2 bases and J 1 base, with 11 bases left between them. Here the CDR3 DNA reads TGTGCCAGCAGTGAATTTGTGGGAGCGAACACTGAAGCTTTCTTT. It codes for CASSEFVGANTEAFF.

This rearrangement joins TRBV19 to TRBJ2-7, with 8 bases identical to TRBD1. This CDR3 region has 14 residues. Germline loops: CDR1 LNHDA, CDR2 SQIVND (reference sequence). V lost 3 bases to trimming and J lost 4 bases; unmatched junction nucleotides: 5. This CDR3 is CASSMQGASYEQYF. Here the CDR3 DNA reads TGTGCCAGTAGTATGCAGGGGGCGTCGTACGAGCAGTACTTC.

V usage is TRBV7-8 and J usage is TRBJ2-7; D remains ambiguous. Per germline, CDR1 SGHVS and CDR2 FQNEAQ. Between the trimmed V and J ends, which lost 1 base and 3 bases, there was a span of 10 bases. The CDR3 runs to 14 residues. The CDR3 reads CASSLVGRNYEQYF. In nucleotides, the CDR3 is TGTGCCAGCAGCTTAGTGGGCAGAAACTACGAGCAGTACTTC.

The chain couples TRBV27 to TRBJ2-7, with 8 bases identical to TRBD1. Trimming at V came to 7 bases and at J to 5 bases, leaving 7 bases not matched to a gene. The V gene's germline CDR1 is MNHEY and CDR2 SMNVEV (reference sequence). CDR3 length: 13 amino acids. As DNA, the CDR3 is TGTGCCAGCACCTGGACAGGGTCTAACGAGCAGTACTTC. Translated, it gives CASTWTGSNEQYF.

The chain carries TRBV19 and TRBJ2-5; tentatively, D is TRBD1 or TRBD2 (5 bases each). The V and J ends lost 5 bases and 4 bases respectively, with 11 bases between them. Germline CDR1 LNHDA, CDR2 SQIVND (reference sequence). The CDR3 loop spans 13 amino acids. The CDR3 here is CASSGGVRETQYF. CDR3 DNA sequence: TGTGCCAGTAGTGGGGGAGTTCGAGAGACCCAGTACTTC. Variable domain in full (rest from reference TRBV19 and TRBJ2-5): DGGITQSPKYLFRKEGQNVTLSCEQNLNHDAMYWYRQDPGQGLRLIYYSQIVNDFQKGDIAEGYSVSREKKESFPLTVTSAQKNPTAFYLCASSGGVRETQYFGPGTRLLVL.

This chain connects TRBV7-8 to TRBJ1-3; TRBD1 agrees at 8 bases. The CDR3 extends over 16 amino acids. Trimming at V came to 5 bases and at J to 8 bases, leaving 14 bases not matched to a gene. Germline values: CDR1 SGHVS, CDR2 FQNEAQ. CDR3 region: CASSRRTGTEKYTIYF. In nucleotides, the CDR3 is TGTGCCAGCAGCCGGAGGACAGGGACGGAAAAATACACCATATATTTT.

The genes are TRBV29-1 and TRBJ2-5; tentative D call: TRBD1 (6 bases). The assigned J gene may be wrong: the sequence end matches TRBJ2-7 better. The CDR3 contains 13 residues. Germline lookup yields CDR1 SQVTM and CDR2 ANQGSEA. This CDR3 reads CSVLTGTSYEQYF. CDR3 DNA: TGCAGCGTCCTCACAGGGACCTCCTACGAGCAGTACTTC.

The chain is built from TRBV19 and TRBJ1-1; maybe TRBD1 (6 bases). Germline V lookup: CDR1 LNHDA, CDR2 SQIVND (reference sequence). The CDR3 spans 14 residues. The V end lost 3 bases, the J end lost 0 bases, and 8 bases lay between the germline ends. The CDR3 DNA follows: TGTGCCAGTAGTATGGGGACACTGAACACTGAAGCTTTCTTT. The encoded protein is CASSMGTLNTEAFF.

The V gene is TRBV29-1, the J gene TRBJ2-7; 10 bases agree with TRBD1. This CDR3 is built from 15 residues. CDR1 SQVTM and CDR2 ANQGSEA come from the germline V gene. Trimming removed 1 base from V and 0 bases from J; junction bases left unmatched: 3. The CDR3 nucleotides are TGCAGCGTTGAAGGCTGGACAGGGGGCTCCTACGAGCAGTACTTC. As protein: CSVEGWTGGSYEQYF.